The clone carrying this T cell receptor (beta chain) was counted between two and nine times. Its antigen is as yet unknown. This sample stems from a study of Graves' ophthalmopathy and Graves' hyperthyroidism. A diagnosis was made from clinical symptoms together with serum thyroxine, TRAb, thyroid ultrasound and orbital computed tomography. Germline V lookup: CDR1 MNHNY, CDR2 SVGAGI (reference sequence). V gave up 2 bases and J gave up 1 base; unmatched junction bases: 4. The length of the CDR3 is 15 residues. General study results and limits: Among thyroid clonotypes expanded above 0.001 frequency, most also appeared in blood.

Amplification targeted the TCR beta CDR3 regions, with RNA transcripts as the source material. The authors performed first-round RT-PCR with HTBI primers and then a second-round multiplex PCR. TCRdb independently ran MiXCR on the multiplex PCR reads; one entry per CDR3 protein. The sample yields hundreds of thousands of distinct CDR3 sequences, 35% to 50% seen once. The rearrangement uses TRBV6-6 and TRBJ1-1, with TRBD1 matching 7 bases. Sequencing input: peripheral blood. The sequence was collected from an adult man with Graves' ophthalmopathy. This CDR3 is CASSYRGQQNTEAFF. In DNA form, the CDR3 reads TGTGCCAGCAGTTACCGGGGACAGCAGAACACTGAAGCTTTCTTT.